This TCR beta chain was found in a study of cytomegalovirus exposure and HLA in healthy donors. As for the study in general: In a later analysis, the roughly 120 validation repertoires were reported to have used the same platform as the 600 to 800 first-cohort repertoires.

Germline values: CDR1 MNHEY, CDR2 SVGAGI. Trimming left V 6 bases short and J 7 bases short, with 16 bases between. CDR3 length: 14 residues. Sequencing used immunoSEQ multiplex PCR; TCRdb keeps in-frame clones, though not all of them. The table lists 190,000 or so clones, more than 65% of them singletons. The TCR was taken from a woman aged 25 to 39 in good health and CMV-seropositive. This chain joins TRBV6-5 and TRBJ1-5; D possibly corresponds to TRBD1 (5 bases). The sample taken for sequencing was PBMCs. In DNA form, the CDR3 reads TGTGCCAGCAGACCCCGGACAAGAGGCCAGCCCCAGCATTTT. Translated: CASRPRTRGQPQHF.